This T cell receptor beta chain appears in the sequencing data of a study of CD8+ T cells in alopecia areata. Study-level findings and limits: Especially in alopecia totalis/universalis, lesional scalp showed greater clonality than normal scalp did. It was less clear whether patients shared TCRs than it was in mice, possibly because of HLA. Sequence data from scalp samples additionally include resident alphabeta T cells of normal skin.

As to this clone: The antigen remains undetermined.

Peripheral blood and lesional scalp punch biopsies came from alopecia areata patients. Following extraction, RNA underwent reverse transcription to cDNA, which served as the sequencing template. Only in-frame clones appear in the TCRdb table, and some are missing; sequencing was by immunoSEQ multiplex PCR. The sample comprises around 140,000 clones, about 51% of which are singletons, and 0.95% to 1% rests with the top ten. Germline lookup yields CDR1 MNHEY and CDR2 SMNVEV (reference sequence). The CDR3 runs 15 residues. The V segment lost 2 bases and the J segment 5 bases; nucleotides outside the gene matches: 7.

The specimen was CD4+ T cells sorted from blood, collected at week 0. The rearrangement links TRBV27 to TRBJ2-5, with 8 bases matching TRBD1. The TCR originated in a human donor with alopecia areata. As DNA, the CDR3 is TGTGCCAGCAGTTTAGGCCAGGGGGCCGGGGAGACCCAGTACTTC. Translated, it gives CASSLGQGAGETQYF.